The clone carrying this T cell receptor beta chain turned up a few times. The data belong to a study of blood T cell repertoires in COVID-19. About the study: The origin of the acute and convalescent COVID-19 samples was the United States, Italy and Spain. Nucleic acid was either cDNA or gDNA, and it came from T cells, B-cell-depleted T cells, or PBMCs.

In the study's own analysis: Estimation of nucleated cell counts relied on the amplification of reference gene primers. Data came from immunoSEQ multiplex PCR; TCRdb stores just in-frame clones and leaves some out. V and J calls and clone size are as listed in that table; D and trimming were resolved from the DNA. The data hold more than 200,000 clones, with approximately 90% observed a single time. Between the trimmed V and J ends, which lost 7 bases and 7 bases, there was a span of 17 bases. Germline V gene data show CDR1 as LGHDT and CDR2 as YNNKEL (reference sequence). This CDR3 comprises 14 residues.

The chain links TRBV3-1 (or the pseudogene TRBV3-2) to TRBJ2-1; a weak D match, TRBD2 (5 bases). The sequencing sample was made of peripheral blood. The sequence was collected from an elderly man with acute or convalescent COVID-19. Written as DNA, the CDR3 is TGTGCCAGCACCATCGGGAAGGGTAGAAATGAGCAGTTCTTC. This gives the protein CASTIGKGRNEQFF.